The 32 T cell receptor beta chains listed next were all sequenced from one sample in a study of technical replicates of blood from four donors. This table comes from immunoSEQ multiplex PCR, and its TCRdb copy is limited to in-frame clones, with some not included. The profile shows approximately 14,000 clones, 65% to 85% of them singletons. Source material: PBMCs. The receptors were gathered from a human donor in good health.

CDR3 sequence: CASSKQGFREETQYF. CDR3 DNA: TGTGCCAGCAGTAAACAGGGGTTTCGAGAGGAGACCCAGTACTTC. The chain recombines TRBV2 with TRBJ2-5; 7 positions agree with TRBD1. Losses at the gene ends were 5 bases for V and 5 bases for J; bases not matched to a gene: 11. There are 15 residues in the CDR3. Germline-derived CDR1 and CDR2 are SNHLY and FYNNEI.

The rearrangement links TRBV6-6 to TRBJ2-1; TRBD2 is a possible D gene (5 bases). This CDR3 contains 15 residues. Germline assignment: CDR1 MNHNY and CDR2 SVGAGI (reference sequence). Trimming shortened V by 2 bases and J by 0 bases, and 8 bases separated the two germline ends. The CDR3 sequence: CASSYEAGSYNEQFF. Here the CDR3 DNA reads TGTGCCAGCAGTTACGAGGCGGGCTCCTACAATGAGCAGTTCTTC.

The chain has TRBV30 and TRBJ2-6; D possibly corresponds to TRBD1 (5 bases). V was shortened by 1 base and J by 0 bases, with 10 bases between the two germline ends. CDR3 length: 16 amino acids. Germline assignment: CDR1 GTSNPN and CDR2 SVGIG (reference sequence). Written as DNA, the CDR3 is TGTGCCTGGAGTGGGACATTGAGCTCTGGGGCCAACGTCCTGACTTTC. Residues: CAWSGTLSSGANVLTF. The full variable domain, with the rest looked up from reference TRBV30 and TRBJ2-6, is SQTIHQWPATLVQPVGSPLSLECTVEGTSNPNLYWYRQAAGRGLQLLFYSVGIGQISSEVPQNLSASRPQDRQFILSSKKLLLSDSGFYLCAWSGTLSSGANVLTFGAGSRLTVL.

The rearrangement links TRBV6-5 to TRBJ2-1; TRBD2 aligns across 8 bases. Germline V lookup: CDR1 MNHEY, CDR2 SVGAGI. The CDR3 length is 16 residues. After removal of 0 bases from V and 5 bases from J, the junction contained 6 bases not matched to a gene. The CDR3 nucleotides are TGTGCCAGCAGTTACTCCGGGACTAGGAGGAACAATGAGCAGTTCTTC. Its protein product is CASSYSGTRRNNEQFF.

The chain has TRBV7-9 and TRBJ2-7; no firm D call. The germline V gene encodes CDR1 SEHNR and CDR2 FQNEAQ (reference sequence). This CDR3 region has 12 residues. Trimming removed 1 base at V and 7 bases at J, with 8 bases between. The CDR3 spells CASSLDYREQYF. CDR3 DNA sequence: TGTGCCAGCAGCTTAGACTATCGGGAGCAGTACTTC.

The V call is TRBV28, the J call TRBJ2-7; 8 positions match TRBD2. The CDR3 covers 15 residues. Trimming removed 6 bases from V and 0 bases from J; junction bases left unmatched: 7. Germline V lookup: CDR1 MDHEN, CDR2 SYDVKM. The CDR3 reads CASSLRGADSYEQYF. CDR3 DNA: TGTGCCAGCAGCTTGCGGGGGGCCGACTCCTACGAGCAGTACTTC.

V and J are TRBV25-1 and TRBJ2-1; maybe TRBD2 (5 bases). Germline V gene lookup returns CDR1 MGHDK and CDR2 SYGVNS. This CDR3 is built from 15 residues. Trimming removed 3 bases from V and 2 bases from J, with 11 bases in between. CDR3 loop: CASSEYSGTYNEQFF. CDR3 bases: TGTGCCAGCAGTGAGTACAGCGGTACCTACAATGAGCAGTTCTTC.

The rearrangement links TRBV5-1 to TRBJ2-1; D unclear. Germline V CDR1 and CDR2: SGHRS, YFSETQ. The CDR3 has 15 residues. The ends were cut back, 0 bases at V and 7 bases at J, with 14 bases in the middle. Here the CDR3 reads CASSLGSAEYNEQFF. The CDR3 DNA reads TGCGCCAGCAGCTTGGGTTCGGCGGAATATAATGAGCAGTTCTTC.

CDR3 nucleotide sequence: TGTGCCAGAAGCTTGTGTGGGACAGGGGGCAGTCACTACGAGCAGTACTTC. It specifies CARSLCGTGGSHYEQYF. The chain has TRBV5-3 and TRBJ2-7; 12 bases fit TRBD1. TRBV5-3 is an ORF, and what it does is uncertain. This CDR3 spans 17 amino acids. J was trimmed by 3 bases and V by 1 base; bases with no gene match: 8.

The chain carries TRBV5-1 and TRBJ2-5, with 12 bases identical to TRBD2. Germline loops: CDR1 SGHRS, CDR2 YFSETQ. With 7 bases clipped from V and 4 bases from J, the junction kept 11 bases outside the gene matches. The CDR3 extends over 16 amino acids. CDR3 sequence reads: CASRTSPSGGGETQYF. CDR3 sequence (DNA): TGCGCCAGCCGTACATCGCCTAGCGGGGGGGGAGAGACCCAGTACTTC.

The CDR3 region is CASSLLAVRETQYF. CDR3 bases: TGTGCCAGCAGCTTATTAGCGGTACGGGAGACCCAGTACTTC. The rearrangement joins TRBV7-9 to TRBJ2-5; tentative D call: TRBD2 (6 bases). The CDR3 spans 14 residues. The V gene lost 2 bases and the J gene lost 5 bases, with 12 bases spanning the gap. CDR1 and CDR2 (germline): SEHNR, FQNEAQ (reference sequence).

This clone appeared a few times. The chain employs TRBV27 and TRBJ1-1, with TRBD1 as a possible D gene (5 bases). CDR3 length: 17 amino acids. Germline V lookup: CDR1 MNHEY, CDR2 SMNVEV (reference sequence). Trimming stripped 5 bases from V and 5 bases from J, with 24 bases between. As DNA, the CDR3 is TGTGCCAGCAGTACCACCCGGGGGGGTACGGGTGCGACTGAAGCTTTCTTT. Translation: CASSTTRGGTGATEAFF.

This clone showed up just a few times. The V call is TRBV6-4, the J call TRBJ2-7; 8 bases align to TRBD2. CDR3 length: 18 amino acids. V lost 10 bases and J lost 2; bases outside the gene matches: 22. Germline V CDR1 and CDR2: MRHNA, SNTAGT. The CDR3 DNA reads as TGTGCCACCATCCCGGGGCGGGGGAGAGGGACTAGAGCCTACGAGCAGTACTTC. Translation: CATIPGRGRGTRAYEQYF.

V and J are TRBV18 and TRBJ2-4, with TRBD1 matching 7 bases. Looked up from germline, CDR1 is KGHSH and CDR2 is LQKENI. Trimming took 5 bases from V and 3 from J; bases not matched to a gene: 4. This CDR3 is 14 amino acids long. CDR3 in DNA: TGTGCCAGCTCATCCGGGACAGACAAAAACATTCAGTACTTC. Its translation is CASSSGTDKNIQYF.

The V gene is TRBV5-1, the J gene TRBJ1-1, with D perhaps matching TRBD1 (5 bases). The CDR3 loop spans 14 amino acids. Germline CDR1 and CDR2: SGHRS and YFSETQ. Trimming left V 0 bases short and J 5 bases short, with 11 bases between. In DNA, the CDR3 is TGCGCCAGCAGCTTGGAAGCCAGGGTGACTGAAGCTTTCTTT. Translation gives CASSLEARVTEAFF.

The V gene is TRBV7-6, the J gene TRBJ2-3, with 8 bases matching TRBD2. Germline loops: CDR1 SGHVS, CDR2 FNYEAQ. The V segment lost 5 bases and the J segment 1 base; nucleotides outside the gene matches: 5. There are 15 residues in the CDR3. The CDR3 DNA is TGTGCCAGCAGCATTAGCGGGATCGGCACAGATACGCAGTATTTT. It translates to CASSISGIGTDTQYF.

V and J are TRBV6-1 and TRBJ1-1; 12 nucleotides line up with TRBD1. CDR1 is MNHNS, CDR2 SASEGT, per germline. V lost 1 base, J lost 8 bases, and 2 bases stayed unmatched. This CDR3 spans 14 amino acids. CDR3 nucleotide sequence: TGTGCCAGCAGTGAAGTCGGGACAGGGGGCGAAGCTTTCTTT. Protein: CASSEVGTGGEAFF.

CDR3 bases: TGTGCCAGTAATAGCGGGAGCTCCTACAATGAGCAGTTCTTC. Translation gives CASNSGSSYNEQFF. This chain links TRBV19 with TRBJ2-1; 9 bases align to TRBD2. Trimming cost V 7 bases and J 0 bases; bases outside gene matches: 1. The CDR3 consists of 14 residues. Germline CDR1 reads LNHDA; CDR2 reads SQIVND (reference sequence).

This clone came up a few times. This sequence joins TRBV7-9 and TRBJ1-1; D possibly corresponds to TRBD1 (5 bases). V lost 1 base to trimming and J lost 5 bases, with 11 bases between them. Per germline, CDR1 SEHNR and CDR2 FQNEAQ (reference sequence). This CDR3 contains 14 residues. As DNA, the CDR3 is TGTGCCAGCAGCTTAGTCATGGGGGGTACTGAAGCTTTCTTT. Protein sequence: CASSLVMGGTEAFF.

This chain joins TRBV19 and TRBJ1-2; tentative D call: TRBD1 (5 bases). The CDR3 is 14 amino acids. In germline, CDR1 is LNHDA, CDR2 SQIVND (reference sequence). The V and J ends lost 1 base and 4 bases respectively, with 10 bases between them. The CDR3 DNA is TGTGCCAGTAGTATAGCAGGGTCTAGCTATGGCTACACCTTC. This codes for CASSIAGSSYGYTF.

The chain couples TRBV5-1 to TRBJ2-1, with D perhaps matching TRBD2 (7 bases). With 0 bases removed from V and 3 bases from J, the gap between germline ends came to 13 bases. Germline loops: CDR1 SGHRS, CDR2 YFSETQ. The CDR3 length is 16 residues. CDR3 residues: CASSLVGGHNYNEQFF. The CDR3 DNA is TGCGCCAGCAGCTTGGTGGGGGGGCATAACTACAATGAGCAGTTCTTC.

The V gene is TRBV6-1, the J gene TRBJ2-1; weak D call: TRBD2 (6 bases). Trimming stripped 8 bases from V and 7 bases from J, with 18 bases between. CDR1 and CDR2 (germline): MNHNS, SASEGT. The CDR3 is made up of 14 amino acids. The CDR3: CASGGSGTWNEQFF. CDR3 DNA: TGTGCCAGCGGGGGGAGCGGAACCTGGAATGAGCAGTTCTTC.

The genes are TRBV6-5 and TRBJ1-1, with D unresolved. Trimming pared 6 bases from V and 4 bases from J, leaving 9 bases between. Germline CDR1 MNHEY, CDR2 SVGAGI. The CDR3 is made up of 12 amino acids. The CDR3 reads CASSFIGTEAFF. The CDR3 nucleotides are TGTGCCAGCAGCTTCATCGGCACTGAAGCTTTCTTT.

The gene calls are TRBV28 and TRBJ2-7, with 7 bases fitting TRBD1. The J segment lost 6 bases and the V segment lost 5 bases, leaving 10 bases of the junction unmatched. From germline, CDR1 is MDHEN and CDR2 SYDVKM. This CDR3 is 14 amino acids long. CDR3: CASSGADRVGEQYF. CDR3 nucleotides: TGTGCCAGCAGTGGGGCCGACAGGGTGGGCGAGCAGTACTTC. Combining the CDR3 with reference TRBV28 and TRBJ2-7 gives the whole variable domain DVKVTQSSRYLVKRTGEKVFLECVQDMDHENMFWYRQDPGLGLRLIYFSYDVKMKEKGDIPEGYSVSREKKERFSLILESASTNQTSMYLCASSGADRVGEQYFGPGTRLTVT.

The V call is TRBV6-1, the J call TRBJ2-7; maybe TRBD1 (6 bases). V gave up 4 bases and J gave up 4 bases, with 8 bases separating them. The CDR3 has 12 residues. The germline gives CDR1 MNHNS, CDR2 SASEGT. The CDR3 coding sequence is TGTGCCAGCAGTGTACAGGGTTACGAGCAGTACTTC. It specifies CASSVQGYEQYF.

CDR3: CASSGTGEETQYF. Written as DNA, the CDR3 is TGTGCCAGCAGCGGGACAGGGGAAGAGACCCAGTACTTC. The chain links TRBV7-9 to TRBJ2-5; 10 bases line up with TRBD1. Germline V gives CDR1 SEHNR, CDR2 FQNEAQ (reference sequence). This CDR3 has 13 residues. J lost 3 bases, V lost 5 bases, and 0 bases had no gene match.

The CDR3 region has the DNA TGTGCCAGCAGTCGTATTAGCACAGATACGCAGTATTTT. It translates to CASSRISTDTQYF. V is TRBV5-5 and J is TRBJ2-3; D gene unclear. The V and J ends lost 5 bases and 0 bases respectively, with 7 bases between them. Per germline, CDR1 SGHKS and CDR2 YYEKEE (reference sequence). The CDR3 loop spans 13 amino acids.

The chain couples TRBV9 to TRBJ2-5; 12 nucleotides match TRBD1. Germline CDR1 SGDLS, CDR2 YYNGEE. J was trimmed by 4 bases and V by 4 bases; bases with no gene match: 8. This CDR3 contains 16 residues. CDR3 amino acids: CASSYGTGGFGETQYF. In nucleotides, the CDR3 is TGTGCCAGCAGCTATGGGACAGGGGGCTTTGGAGAGACCCAGTACTTC.

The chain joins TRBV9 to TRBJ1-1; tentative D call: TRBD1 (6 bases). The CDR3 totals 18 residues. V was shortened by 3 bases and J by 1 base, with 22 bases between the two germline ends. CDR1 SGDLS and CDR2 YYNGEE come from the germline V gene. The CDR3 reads CASSANRVTGLGNTEAFF. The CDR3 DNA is TGTGCCAGCAGCGCCAATCGAGTTACAGGGCTCGGGAACACTGAAGCTTTCTTT. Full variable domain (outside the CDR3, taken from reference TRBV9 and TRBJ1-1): DSGVTQTPKHLITATGQRVTLRCSPRSGDLSVYWYQQSLDQGLQFLIQYYNGEERAKGNILERFSAQQFPDLHSELNLSSLELGDSALYFCASSANRVTGLGNTEAFFGQGTRLTVV.

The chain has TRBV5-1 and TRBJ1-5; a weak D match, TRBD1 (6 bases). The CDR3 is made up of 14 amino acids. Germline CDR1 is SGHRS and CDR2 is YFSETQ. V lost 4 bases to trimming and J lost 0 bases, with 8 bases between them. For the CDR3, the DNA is TGCGCCAGCAGCCCGGACAGTAGCAATCAGCCCCAGCATTTT. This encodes CASSPDSSNQPQHF.

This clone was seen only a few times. The CDR3 region has the DNA TGTGCCAGCAGCTTAGGTCTAACAGAGAACACTGAAGCTTTCTTT. It translates to CASSLGLTENTEAFF. The chain carries TRBV11-2 and TRBJ1-1; D unresolved. The germline V and J ends were trimmed by 1 base and 1 base, with 10 bases remaining between them. Germline loops: CDR1 SGHAT, CDR2 FQNNGV. The CDR3 totals 15 residues.

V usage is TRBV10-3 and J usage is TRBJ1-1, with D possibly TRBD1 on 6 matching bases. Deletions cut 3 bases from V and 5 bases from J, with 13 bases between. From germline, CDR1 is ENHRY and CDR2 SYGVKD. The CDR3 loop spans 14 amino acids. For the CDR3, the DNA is TGTGCCATCAGTGAAACAGGGCAGTTAACTGAAGCTTTCTTT. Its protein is CAISETGQLTEAFF.